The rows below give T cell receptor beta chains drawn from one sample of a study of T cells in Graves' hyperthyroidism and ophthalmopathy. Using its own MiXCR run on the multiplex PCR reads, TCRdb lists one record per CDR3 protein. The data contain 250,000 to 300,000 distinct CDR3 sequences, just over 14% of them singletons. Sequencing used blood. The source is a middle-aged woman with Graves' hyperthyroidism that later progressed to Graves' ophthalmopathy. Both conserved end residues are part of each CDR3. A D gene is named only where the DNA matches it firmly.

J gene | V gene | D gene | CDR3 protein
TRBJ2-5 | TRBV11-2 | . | CASSRGTLTQETQYF
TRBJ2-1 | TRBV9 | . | CASSGGRSPYNEQFF
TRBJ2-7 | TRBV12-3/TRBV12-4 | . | CASSFQGSRYEQYF
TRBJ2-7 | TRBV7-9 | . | CASSVLEEEQYF
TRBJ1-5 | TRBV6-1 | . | CASSRSQDLFDQPQHF
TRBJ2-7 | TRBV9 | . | CASSSDEHHEQYF
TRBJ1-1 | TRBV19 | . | CASMHGAGNTEAFF
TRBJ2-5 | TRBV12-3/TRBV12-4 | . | CASSSGSQETQYF
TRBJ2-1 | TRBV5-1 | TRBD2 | CASSFTGGPWDEQFF
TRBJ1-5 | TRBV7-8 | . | CASSLSGIGNQPQHF
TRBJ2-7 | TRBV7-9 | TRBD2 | CASSLAFSGGSSYEQYF
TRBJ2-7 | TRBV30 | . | CASSRDTTYEQYF
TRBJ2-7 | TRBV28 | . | CASSPQGTYEQYF
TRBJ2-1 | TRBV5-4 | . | CASSSADGYEQFF
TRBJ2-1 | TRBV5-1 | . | CASSLHALDEQFF
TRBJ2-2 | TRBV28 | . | CASRQSGMNTGELFF
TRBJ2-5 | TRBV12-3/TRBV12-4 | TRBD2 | CASSFRRLAETQYF
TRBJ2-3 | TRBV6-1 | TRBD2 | CASSQSGTSGTPSTDTQYF
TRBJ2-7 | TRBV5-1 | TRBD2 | CASSSGGTSGRNEQYF
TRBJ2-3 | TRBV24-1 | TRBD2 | CATRASGRDTDTQYF
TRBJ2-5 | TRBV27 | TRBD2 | CASSLSPSGRVETQYF
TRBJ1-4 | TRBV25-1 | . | CASSEYRGNSEKLFF
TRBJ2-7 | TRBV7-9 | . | CASSFIGPPVEQYF
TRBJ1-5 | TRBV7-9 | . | CASSLHGGGHPNQPQHF
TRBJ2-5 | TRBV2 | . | CASLGWETQYF
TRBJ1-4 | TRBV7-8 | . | CASSLVPATNEKLFF
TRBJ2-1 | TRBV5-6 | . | CASSLVASFSNEQFF
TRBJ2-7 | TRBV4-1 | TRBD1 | CASSHPDRLYEQYF
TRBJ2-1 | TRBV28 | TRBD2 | CASSFWTSGRRGEQFF
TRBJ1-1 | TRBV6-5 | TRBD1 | CASSYSGQGGGTEAFF
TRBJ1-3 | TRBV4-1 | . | CASSQAGLDLNTIYF
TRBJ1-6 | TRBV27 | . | CASSRPENSPLHF